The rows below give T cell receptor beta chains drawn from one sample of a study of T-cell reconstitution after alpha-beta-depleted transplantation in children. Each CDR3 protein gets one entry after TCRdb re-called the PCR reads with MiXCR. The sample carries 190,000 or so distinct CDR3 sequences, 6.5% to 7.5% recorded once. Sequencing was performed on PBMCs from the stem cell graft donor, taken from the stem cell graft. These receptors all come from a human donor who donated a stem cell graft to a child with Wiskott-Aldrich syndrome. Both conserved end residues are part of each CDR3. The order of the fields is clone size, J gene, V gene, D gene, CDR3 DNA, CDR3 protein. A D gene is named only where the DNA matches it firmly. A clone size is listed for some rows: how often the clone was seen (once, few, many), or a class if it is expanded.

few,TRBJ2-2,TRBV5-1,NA,TGCGCCAGCAGCGTGGACAAACTAAACACCGGGGAGCTGTTTTTT,CASSVDKLNTGELFF
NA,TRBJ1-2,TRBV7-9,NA,TGTGCCAGCAGCCTGTACGGAGGAAGGAACACTGGCTACACCTTC,CASSLYGGRNTGYTF
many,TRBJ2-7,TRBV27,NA,TGTGCCAGCAGTCCATACGAGCAGTACTTC,CASSPYEQYF
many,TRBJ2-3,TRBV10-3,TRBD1,TGTGCCATAAGCCGGGACAGGGGGCAGGCAGATACGCAGTATTTT,CAISRDRGQADTQYF
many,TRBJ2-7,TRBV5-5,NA,TGTGCCAGCAGCTTCCACAGCTCCTACGAGCAGTACTTC,CASSFHSSYEQYF
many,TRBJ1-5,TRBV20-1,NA,TGCAGTGCTATGTCTAGCAATCAGCCCCAGCATTTT,CSAMSSNQPQHF
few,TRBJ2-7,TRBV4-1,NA,TGCGCCAGCAGCTCCCCCCCCGGGGTCCAGTTTTACGAGCAGTACTTC,CASSSPPGVQFYEQYF
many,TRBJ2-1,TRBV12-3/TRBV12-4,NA,TGTGCCAGCAGTTTTGGTCATGCTGGGGGGAATGAGCAGTTCTTC,CASSFGHAGGNEQFF
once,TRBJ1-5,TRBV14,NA,TGTGCCAGCAGCCAAGGGTTTCGGCAGCCCCAGCATTTT,CASSQGFRQPQHF
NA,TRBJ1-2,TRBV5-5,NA,TGTGCCAGCAGCTTGGAGGGCCAGGCGGAGGGCGGCTACACCTTC,CASSLEGQAEGGYTF
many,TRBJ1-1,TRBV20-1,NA,TGCAGTGCTAGATCTAGGATCGGGAACACTGAAGCTTTCTTT,CSARSRIGNTEAFF
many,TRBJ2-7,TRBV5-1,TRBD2,TGCGCCAGCAGCTCGGGACTAGCGGGCTCCGTCTCCTACGAGCAGTACTTC,CASSSGLAGSVSYEQYF
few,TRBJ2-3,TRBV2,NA,TGTGCCAGCAGTGTCAGGGCGTGGGGCACAGATACGCAGTATTTT,CASSVRAWGTDTQYF
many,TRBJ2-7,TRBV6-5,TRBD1,TGTGCCAGCAGTTACATAAGGACAGGGACAACCTACGAGCAGTACTTC,CASSYIRTGTTYEQYF
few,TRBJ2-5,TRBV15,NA,TGTGCCACCAGCGGAGAGGGGCGGACCCAGTACTTC,CATSGEGRTQYF
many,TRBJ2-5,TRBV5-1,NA,TGCGCCAGCAGCTTGGCAGTGGGCGAGACCCAGTACTTC,CASSLAVGETQYF
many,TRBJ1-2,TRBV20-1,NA,TGCAGTGCTAGCCGGGACATCTATGGCTACACCTTC,CSASRDIYGYTF
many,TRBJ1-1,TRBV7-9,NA,TGTGCCAGCAGCTTCCAGGGGAACACTGAAGCTTTCTTT,CASSFQGNTEAFF
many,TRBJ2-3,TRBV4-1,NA,TGCGCCAGCAGCCAAGATTGGGCGCCGACCGGTGGAGTAATCACAGATACGCAGTATTTT,CASSQDWAPTGGVITDTQYF
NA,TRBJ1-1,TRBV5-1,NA,TGCGCCAGCAGCTTGGGGCCTCAAGGGGGGAACACTGAAGCTTTCTTT,CASSLGPQGGNTEAFF
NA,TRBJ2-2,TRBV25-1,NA,TGTGCCAGCAGTGAAGGTAGTTTCCTAGCCGGGGAGCTGTTTTTT,CASSEGSFLAGELFF
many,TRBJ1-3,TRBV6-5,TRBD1,TGTGCCAGCAGTTCACGGGACAGCACCATATATTTT,CASSSRDSTIYF
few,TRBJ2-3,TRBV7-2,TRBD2,TGTGCCAGCAGCCGGACTAGCGGGGCCCCGAGCACAGATACGCAGTATTTT,CASSRTSGAPSTDTQYF
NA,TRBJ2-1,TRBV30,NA,TGTGCCGGGTTAGGAGCATCCTACAATGAGCAGTTCTTC,CAGLGASYNEQFF
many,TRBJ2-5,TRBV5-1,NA,TGCGCCAGCAGCTTGGAGATCCAAGAGACCCAGTACTTC,CASSLEIQETQYF
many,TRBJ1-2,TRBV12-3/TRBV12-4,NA,TGTGCCAGCAGTTTTTCGGACAAGGGCTATGGCTACACCTTC,CASSFSDKGYGYTF
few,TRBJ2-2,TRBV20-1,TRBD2,TGCAGTGCTGTTGGAGGGTCCGGGGGGGCCCACGGGGAGCTGTTTTTT,CSAVGGSGGAHGELFF
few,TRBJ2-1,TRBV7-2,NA,TGTGCCAGCAGCTTAGTTCATAGCCAGCCACCCACGGGGCAGTTCTTC,CASSLVHSQPPTGQFF
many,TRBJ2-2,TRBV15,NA,TGTGCCACCAGCAGAGGACTCAACACCGGGGAGCTGTTTTTT,CATSRGLNTGELFF
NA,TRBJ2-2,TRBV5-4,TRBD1,TGTGCCAGCAGCTTGGTAAAGACAGGGCCGAACACCGGGGAGCTGTTTTTT,CASSLVKTGPNTGELFF
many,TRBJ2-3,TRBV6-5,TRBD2,TGTGCCAGCAGGGGATTGGGATGGCGGGGGGTCACAGATACGCAGTATTTT,CASRGLGWRGVTDTQYF
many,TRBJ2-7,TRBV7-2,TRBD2,TGTGCCAGCAGCTGGGGGACTAGCGGGCAAACCTACGAGCAGTACTTC,CASSWGTSGQTYEQYF
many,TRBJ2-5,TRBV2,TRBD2,TGTGCCAGCAGTTCATTTAGCGGGAGAGAGACCCAGTACTTC,CASSSFSGRETQYF
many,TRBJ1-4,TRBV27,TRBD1,TGTGCCAGCAGCCGACAGGGTCGCGAAAAACTGTTTTTT,CASSRQGREKLFF
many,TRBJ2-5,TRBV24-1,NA,TGTGCCACCAGTGGACCTGAGGAGACCCAGTACTTC,CATSGPEETQYF
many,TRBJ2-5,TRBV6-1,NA,TGTGCCAGCAGTAGAACAGCGAGCCAAGAGACCCAGTACTTC,CASSRTASQETQYF
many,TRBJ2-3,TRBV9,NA,TGTGCCAGCAGCGTGGGGGCGTTCAGCACAGATACGCAGTATTTT,CASSVGAFSTDTQYF
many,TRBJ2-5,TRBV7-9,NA,TGTGCCAGCAGCTCAGCCAGATGGAACCAAGAGACCCAGTACTTC,CASSSARWNQETQYF
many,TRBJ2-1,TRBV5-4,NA,TGTGCCAGCAGCTTGAGGACAGCGTATGGACGGGATGAGCAGTTCTTC,CASSLRTAYGRDEQFF
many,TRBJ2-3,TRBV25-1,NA,TGTGCCAGCAGTTTTAAGCGGAGCACAGATACGCAGTATTTT,CASSFKRSTDTQYF
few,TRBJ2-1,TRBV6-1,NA,TGTGCCAGCAGTGTAACGGATGCTTACAATGAGCAGTTCTTC,CASSVTDAYNEQFF
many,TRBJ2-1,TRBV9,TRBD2,TGTGCCAGCAGCGAGCGGGAGGGCCGTCGTAATGAGCAGTTCTTC,CASSEREGRRNEQFF
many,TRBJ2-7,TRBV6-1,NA,TGTGCCAGCAGTATGGACGGACCGCCTGACGAGCAGTACTTC,CASSMDGPPDEQYF
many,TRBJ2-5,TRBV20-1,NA,TGCAGTGCTAGCCCCCCGCACGGGGAGACCCAGTACTTC,CSASPPHGETQYF
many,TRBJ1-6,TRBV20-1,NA,TGCAGTGCTAGGCTGGTGGGGGATGGCGGTTCACCCCTCCACTTT,CSARLVGDGGSPLHF
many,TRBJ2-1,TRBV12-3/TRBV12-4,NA,TGTGCCAGCACCTCTTTCCCGAATGAGCAGTTCTTC,CASTSFPNEQFF
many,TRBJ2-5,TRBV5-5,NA,TGTGCCAGCAGCTTGGGGTTGGGAACCCAAGAGACCCAGTACTTC,CASSLGLGTQETQYF
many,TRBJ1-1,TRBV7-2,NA,TGTGCCAGCAGCCGGCTGGTTGAATCTTTCTTT,CASSRLVESFF
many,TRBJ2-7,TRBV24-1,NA,TGTGCCACCGGCCGGGGGCGCGAGCAGTACTTC,CATGRGREQYF